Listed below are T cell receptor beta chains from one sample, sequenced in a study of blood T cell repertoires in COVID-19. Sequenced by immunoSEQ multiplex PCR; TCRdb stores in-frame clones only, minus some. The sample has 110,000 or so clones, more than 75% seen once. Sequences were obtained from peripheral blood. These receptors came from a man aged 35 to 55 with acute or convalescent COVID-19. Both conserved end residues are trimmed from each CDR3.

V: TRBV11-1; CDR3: ASRDRSPSSYNEQF
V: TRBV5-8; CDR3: ASSLGSFFGYNEQF
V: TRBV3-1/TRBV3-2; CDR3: ASSKGVDTQY
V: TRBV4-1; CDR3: ASSQDRDKAF
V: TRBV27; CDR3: ASSPWTGRETQY
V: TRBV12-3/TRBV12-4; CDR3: ASSLLPSPLH
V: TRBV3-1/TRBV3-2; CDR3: ASSQGSGQGPHPVREQY
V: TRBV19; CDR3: ASSIIGVRMNTEAF
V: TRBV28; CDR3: ASSPRTGGNQPQH
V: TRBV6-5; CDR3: ASRSGAGTDTQY
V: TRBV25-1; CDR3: ASSESLANTEAF
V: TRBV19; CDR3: ASRLTGISYNEQF
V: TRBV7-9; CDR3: ASREQGGAYEQY
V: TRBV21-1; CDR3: ASRIRDYNSGNTIY
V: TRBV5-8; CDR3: ASSLRWTSGGYEQY
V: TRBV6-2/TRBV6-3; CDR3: ASSFRENTEAF
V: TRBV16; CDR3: ASSPGQGAGEKLF
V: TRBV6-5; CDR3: ASSLQQGIGYT
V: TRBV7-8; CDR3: ASSLPGYYEQY
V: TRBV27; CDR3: ASSLAGLREQF
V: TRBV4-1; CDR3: ASSQWTSGGVDTQY
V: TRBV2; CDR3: ASRADRVSTDTQY